The 21 T cell receptor beta chains below come from one sample, sequenced in a study of T cells in Graves' hyperthyroidism and ophthalmopathy. What was amplified from RNA transcripts were TCR beta CDR3 regions. First-round RT-PCR with HTBI primers amplified the TCR CDR3 region. TCRdb passed the multiplex PCR reads through MiXCR, listing each CDR3 protein once. Here the sample spans hundreds of thousands of distinct CDR3 sequences, 15% to 19% being singletons. Material: blood. These receptor sequences come from a young woman with Graves' hyperthyroidism.

This clonotype was seen many times. The chain couples TRBV20-1 to TRBJ1-2, with 7 bases matching TRBD1. The J segment lost 5 bases and the V segment lost 5 bases, leaving 11 bases of the junction unmatched. The V gene's germline CDR1 is DFQATT and CDR2 SNEGSKA (reference sequence). There are 14 residues in the CDR3. CDR3 DNA: TGCAGTGCTGGGGGACAGCCGAGTTCGTATGGCTACACCTTC. It specifies CSAGGQPSSYGYTF.

This clonotype has at least ten counts. V usage is TRBV20-1 and J usage is TRBJ2-7, with TRBD1 matching over 8 bases. J was trimmed by 5 bases and V by 3 bases; bases with no gene match: 9. The CDR3 totals 14 residues. Germline CDR1 is DFQATT and CDR2 is SNEGSKA (reference sequence). The CDR3 region is CSASRPQGVHEQYF. The CDR3 nucleotides are TGCAGTGCTAGTAGACCACAGGGGGTCCACGAGCAGTACTTC.

This clonotype occurred many times. The V gene is TRBV5-1, the J gene TRBJ1-2; a possible D gene is TRBD1 (5 bases). In germline, CDR1 is SGHRS, CDR2 YFSETQ. CDR3 size: 15 residues. V lost 1 base and J 4 bases, leaving 14 bases between the germline ends. CDR3 DNA: TGCGCCAGCAGCTTGATGGGGACGGACCCCTATGGCTACACCTTC. Amino acids: CASSLMGTDPYGYTF. The variable domain in full, completed from reference TRBV5-1 and TRBJ1-2, reads KAGVTQTPRYLIKTRGQQVTLSCSPISGHRSVSWYQQTPGQGLQFLFEYFSETQRNKGNFPGRFSGRQFSNSRSEMNVSTLELGDSALYLCASSLMGTDPYGYTFGSGTRLTVV.

This clonotype was seen at least ten times. This chain joins TRBV28 and TRBJ1-4; no clear D gene. Trimming took 3 bases from V and 4 from J, leaving 6 bases between them. This CDR3 is 13 amino acids long. Looked up from germline, CDR1 is MDHEN and CDR2 is SYDVKM. CDR3 DNA sequence: TGTGCCAGCAGTTTTTGGAGTAATGAAAAACTGTTTTTT. Its translation is CASSFWSNEKLFF.

This clonotype was seen many times. The chain carries TRBV7-9 and TRBJ1-1, with TRBD1 matching over 7 bases. The trim removed 5 bases at V and 2 bases at J, leaving 8 bases unmatched. Germline V CDR1 and CDR2: SEHNR, FQNEAQ (reference sequence). This CDR3 spans 15 amino acids. The DNA for the CDR3 is TGTGCCAGCAGCCGTCTTGCAGGGGGAAACACTGAAGCTTTCTTT. It encodes CASSRLAGGNTEAFF.

Comments on this clonotype: With a much larger clone just one base away, this may be a read error. The chain combines TRBV6-5 with TRBJ1-5; D remains ambiguous. The germline CDR1 and CDR2 sequences are MNHEY and SVGAGI. This CDR3 spans 15 amino acids. V lost 3 bases to trimming and J lost 0 bases, with 9 bases between them. The CDR3: CASSYGRYSNQPQHF. CDR3 DNA: TGTGCCAGCAGTTATGGCAGATATAGCAATCAGCCCCAGCATTTT.

Ten or more counts support this clonotype. The genes are TRBV11-2 and TRBJ2-7; TRBD1 matches at 9 bases. Unmatched junction bases numbered 8, after V lost 2 bases and J lost 0 bases. The CDR3 length is 17 residues. Germline V lookup: CDR1 SGHAT, CDR2 FQNNGV. CDR3 in amino acids: CASSLSIGTGFSYEQYF. As DNA, the CDR3 is TGTGCCAGCAGCTTATCTATCGGGACAGGGTTCTCCTACGAGCAGTACTTC.

This clonotype was seen repeatedly, ten times or more. J is TRBJ2-1 and V is TRBV2; D uncertain. V gave up 2 bases and J gave up 4 bases, with 15 bases separating them. CDR1 SNHLY and CDR2 FYNNEI come from the germline V gene. The CDR3 is 16 residues long. The CDR3 bases are TGTGCCAGCAGTGAAAAGGGCCGTTTCGGTTACAATGAGCAGTTCTTC. It codes for CASSEKGRFGYNEQFF.

This clonotype was counted ten times or more. This rearrangement joins TRBV11-2 to TRBJ2-7; weak D call: TRBD1 (5 bases). The V gene's germline CDR1 is SGHAT and CDR2 FQNNGV. This CDR3 contains 17 residues. V was pared by 5 bases and J by 2 bases, with 22 bases between. Written as DNA, the CDR3 is TGTGCCAGCAGCCCCATCGCTAGACAACGGACACCCTACGAGCAGTACTTC. It translates to CASSPIARQRTPYEQYF.

The table lists this clonotype with a few counts. V gene TRBV20-1 combines with J gene TRBJ1-2, with D tentatively TRBD1 (6 bases). This CDR3 is 12 amino acids long. From germline, CDR1 is DFQATT and CDR2 SNEGSKA (reference sequence). V was clipped by 3 bases and J by 4 bases, with 9 bases between them. CDR3 in DNA: TGCAGTGCTAGCGGACAGCTCTATGGCTACACCTTC. Amino acid sequence: CSASGQLYGYTF.

Many counts were recorded for this clonotype. The chain has TRBV20-1 and TRBJ2-3; 10 nucleotides line up with TRBD1. In germline, CDR1 is DFQATT, CDR2 SNEGSKA (reference sequence). This CDR3 contains 15 residues. J lost 3 bases, V lost 4 bases, and 7 bases had no gene match. This CDR3 reads CSAKDRGPGTDTQYF. The CDR3 coding sequence is TGCAGTGCTAAAGACAGGGGGCCCGGAACAGATACGCAGTATTTT.

This clonotype was seen a few times. The chain uses TRBV5-5 and TRBJ1-2, with 7 bases identical to TRBD1. With 1 base clipped from V and 0 bases from J, the junction kept 15 bases outside the gene matches. This CDR3 has 19 amino acids. Germline CDR1 is SGHKS and CDR2 is YYEKEE (reference sequence). Here the CDR3 reads CASSLYIRDSHRSNYGYTF. In nucleotides, the CDR3 is TGTGCCAGCAGCTTGTACATCCGGGACAGTCATAGATCTAACTATGGCTACACCTTC.

V usage is TRBV20-1 and J usage is TRBJ2-1; 8 nucleotides agree with TRBD2. After removal of 1 base from V and 5 bases from J, the junction contained 7 bases not matched to a gene. The CDR3 extends over 15 amino acids. Germline V lookup: CDR1 DFQATT, CDR2 SNEGSKA (reference sequence). The CDR3 region is CSARAGGGWNNEQFF. The CDR3 DNA follows: TGCAGTGCTAGAGCTGGCGGGGGGTGGAACAATGAGCAGTTCTTC.

This clonotype was recorded many times. This chain connects TRBV20-1 to TRBJ2-3; possible D gene TRBD2, 6 bases. Germline V CDR1 and CDR2: DFQATT, SNEGSKA (reference sequence). This CDR3 has 13 residues. Trimming took off 4 bases at V and 2 bases at J, with 10 bases between the two ends. The CDR3 here is CSATRDFTDTQYF. CDR3 nucleotides: TGCAGTGCTACCCGGGACTTCACAGATACGCAGTATTTT.

Note on this clonotype: This sequence may be a read error, since a much larger clone differs from it by one base. The V and J genes are TRBV20-1 and TRBJ1-1; unclear D gene. Germline V gene lookup returns CDR1 DFQATT and CDR2 SNEGSKA (reference sequence). The CDR3 totals 14 residues. Between the trimmed V and J ends, which lost 0 bases and 1 base, there was a span of 9 bases. This CDR3 reads CSAREGRPNTEAFF. The CDR3 DNA follows: TGCAGTGCTAGAGAGGGCAGACCGAACACTGAAGCTTTCTTT.

This clonotype was recorded many times. The V and J genes are TRBV2 and TRBJ2-7, with D perhaps TRBD1 (5 bases). Germline lookup yields CDR1 SNHLY and CDR2 FYNNEI. This CDR3 comprises 14 residues. V dropped 3 bases and J dropped 1 base, with 10 bases sitting between them. CDR3 residues: CASSDIQVSYEQYF. The CDR3 DNA reads TGTGCCAGCAGTGATATACAGGTGTCCTACGAGCAGTACTTC. The full variable domain, in which reference TRBV2 and TRBJ2-7 provide the parts outside the CDR3, is EPEVTQTPSHQVTQMGQEVILRCVPISNHLYFYWYRQILGQKVEFLVSFYNNEISEKSEIFDDQFSVERPDGSNFTLKIRSTKLEDSAMYFCASSDIQVSYEQYFGPGTRLTVT.

This chain links TRBV6-1 with TRBJ2-1; no clear D gene. V dropped 6 bases and J dropped 3 bases, with 12 bases sitting between them. Germline V gene sequence: CDR1 MNHNS, CDR2 SASEGT. CDR3 length: 14 residues. CDR3 residues: CASRDGPLYNEQFF. In nucleotides, the CDR3 is TGTGCCAGCAGAGACGGACCCCTCTACAATGAGCAGTTCTTC.

This clonotype showed up just a few times. The V gene is TRBV7-8, the J gene TRBJ1-3, with a weak D call TRBD1 (6 bases). CDR1 and CDR2 from the germline V gene are SGHVS and FQNEAQ. V lost 1 base and J lost 2, with 6 bases in between. This CDR3 has 14 amino acids. In nucleotides, the CDR3 is TGTGCCAGCAGCTTAGACAGGGCTGGAAACACCATATATTTT. This sequence encodes CASSLDRAGNTIYF.

This clonotype was detected only once. The CDR3: CATSRQDRSSYEQYF. CDR3 nucleotides: TGTGCCACCAGCAGACAGGACCGGAGCTCCTACGAGCAGTACTTC. V gene TRBV15 combines with J gene TRBJ2-7; D not certain. The CDR3 covers 15 residues. Per the germline V gene, CDR1 is LNHNV and CDR2 is YYDKDF (reference sequence). V was cut by 2 bases and J by 0 bases, with 11 bases left in between.

This clonotype was counted at least ten times. The chain has TRBV24-1 and TRBJ2-5; possible D gene TRBD2, 5 bases. CDR3 length: 13 residues. The germline V gene encodes CDR1 KGHDR and CDR2 SFDVKD. Trimming shortened V by 4 bases and J by 7 bases, and 12 bases separated the two germline ends. CDR3 in DNA: TGTGCCACCAGTGAGTCACTAGAGACGACCCAGTACTTC. It is translated as CATSESLETTQYF.

V usage is TRBV11-2 and J usage is TRBJ2-1; unclear D gene. Trimming shortened V by 6 bases and J by 0 bases, and 15 bases separated the two germline ends. This CDR3 contains 16 residues. Germline values: CDR1 SGHAT, CDR2 FQNNGV. The CDR3 loop reads CASSNRLSISYNEQFF. CDR3 nucleotides: TGTGCCAGCAGTAACAGACTCTCCATCTCCTACAATGAGCAGTTCTTC.